This T cell receptor beta chain was found in a study of T cells in Graves' hyperthyroidism and ophthalmopathy. Study-wide points: Median prediction lead before ophthalmopathy onset was about 6.5 months with the model.

In its sample, this clonotype was seen many times. Antigen: not known. RNA transcripts were the template for amplifying TCR beta CDR3 regions. TCR CDR3 regions were first amplified by RT-PCR with HTBI primers. TCRdb re-analysed the multiplex PCR reads in MiXCR, keeping a single row per CDR3 protein. This table has about 570,000 distinct CDR3 sequences, 14% appearing once. V was trimmed by 4 bases and J by 5 bases, leaving 12 bases between them. The CDR3 is 12 amino acids. Germline-derived CDR1 and CDR2 are SQVTM and ANQGSEA. Fresh 10 ml peripheral blood yielded PBMCs. This chain uses TRBV29-1 with TRBJ2-7; D possibly corresponds to TRBD1 (6 bases). What was sequenced was blood. This TCR was recovered from a woman in her thirties or forties with Graves' hyperthyroidism. Written as DNA, the CDR3 is TGCAGCGTTGGGCAGAAGGGGGACGAGCAGTACTTC. This gives the protein CSVGQKGDEQYF.